These 29 T cell receptor beta chains were sequenced from one sample in a study of blood T cell repertoires in COVID-19 (dated by TCRdb to 2018 to 2020). Preparation of the library involved the immunoSEQ multiplex PCR assay. TCRdb limited this immuneACCESS table to in-frame rearrangements with V and J called. A share of clones is missing; checked studies link under half to unresolved V genes, and the rest is unexplained. The sample yields over 150,000 clones; 91% were counted once. In total, the top ten clones hold less than 0.6% of the sample. Sequencing input: peripheral blood. These receptor sequences come from a man in his forties or fifties with acute or convalescent COVID-19.

This chain links TRBV11-2 with TRBJ2-1; TRBD1 might be the D (6 bases). Deletions cut 5 bases from V and 1 base from J, with 21 bases between. CDR3 size: 18 residues. Per the germline V gene, CDR1 is SGHAT and CDR2 is FQNNGV. CDR3 sequence reads: CASSIRRTGKTSYNEQFF. The CDR3 coding sequence is TGTGCCAGCAGCATTAGACGCACAGGGAAAACTTCCTACAATGAGCAGTTCTTC.

The chain couples TRBV19 to TRBJ2-7, with D possibly matching TRBD1 (5 bases). Germline V gene sequence: CDR1 LNHDA, CDR2 SQIVND (reference sequence). There are 17 residues in the CDR3. Trimming stripped 5 bases from V and 7 bases from J, with 27 bases between. In DNA form, the CDR3 reads TGTGCCAGTAGTTCGGGCCCGCGTAGGGGCCCTCCAGGGGAGCAGTACTTC. Protein: CASSSGPRRGPPGEQYF.

The CDR3 DNA sequence: TGCGCCAGCAGCTTGGATGGAGGAGGAATGAACACTGAAGCTTTCTTT. Translated: CASSLDGGGMNTEAFF. The gene calls are TRBV5-1 and TRBJ1-1; D gene ambiguous. Trimming removed 0 bases at V and 0 bases at J, with 12 bases between. CDR3 length: 16 amino acids. CDR1 is SGHRS, CDR2 YFSETQ, per germline.

This chain connects TRBV5-8 to TRBJ2-2, with TRBD1 identical over 8 bases. Germline-derived CDR1 and CDR2 are SGHTS and YDEGEE. The CDR3 spans 15 residues. V lost 4 bases and J lost 2; bases outside the gene matches: 4. CDR3 nucleotide sequence: TGTGCCAGCAGCCCTCAGGGGGCTAACACCGGGGAGCTGTTTTTT. Protein sequence: CASSPQGANTGELFF.

The rearrangement links TRBV9 to TRBJ1-1; tentatively, D is TRBD1 (6 bases). The CDR3 spans 14 residues. Trimming removed 0 bases at V and 11 bases at J, with 17 bases between. Germline CDR1 and CDR2: SGDLS and YYNGEE. For the CDR3, the DNA is TGTGCCAGCAGCGTAGAATGGGGTGCCCAGGGGGCTTTCTTT. Translating it yields CASSVEWGAQGAFF.

The V and J genes are TRBV5-5 and TRBJ2-3, with D perhaps TRBD2 (5 bases). Germline CDR1 and CDR2: SGHKS and YYEKEE (reference sequence). V was pared by 2 bases and J by 0 bases, with 10 bases between. The CDR3 runs to 15 residues. This chain's CDR3 is CASSLAVPSTDTQYF. The CDR3 nucleotides read TGTGCCAGCAGCTTAGCGGTCCCGAGCACAGATACGCAGTATTTT.

The chain joins TRBV7-2 to TRBJ2-7; 11 bases align to TRBD2. The CDR3 contains 16 residues. CDR1 and CDR2 (germline): SGHTA, FQGNSA. After removal of 1 base from V and 3 bases from J, the junction contained 5 bases not matched to a gene. The CDR3 bases are TGTGCCAGCAGCTTAGTACTAGCGGGAGTGCGCTACGAGCAGTACTTC. It encodes CASSLVLAGVRYEQYF.

This chain uses TRBV3-1 (or the pseudogene TRBV3-2) with TRBJ1-2, with TRBD1 matching over 7 bases. The CDR3 is made up of 15 amino acids. After removal of 0 bases from V and 4 bases from J, the junction contained 5 bases not matched to a gene. Germline V gene sequence: CDR1 LGHDT, CDR2 YNNKEL (reference sequence). The CDR3 nucleotides read TGTGCCAGCAGCCAAGAGGCAGGGGGTATCTATGGCTACACCTTC. Translation: CASSQEAGGIYGYTF.

The V call is TRBV30, the J call TRBJ1-5; D is perhaps TRBD1 (5 bases). CDR3 length equals 14 residues. Trimming took 4 bases from V and 1 from J, leaving 11 bases between them. From germline, CDR1 is GTSNPN and CDR2 SVGIG (reference sequence). Here the CDR3 reads CAWTMAGSNQPQHF. The CDR3 region has the DNA TGTGCCTGGACCATGGCAGGGAGCAATCAGCCCCAGCATTTT.

This chain uses TRBV28 with TRBJ2-7; tentative D call: TRBD1 (6 bases). Germline assignment: CDR1 MDHEN and CDR2 SYDVKM. Trimming left V 3 bases short and J 3 bases short, with 9 bases between. This CDR3 contains 13 residues. In nucleotides, the CDR3 is TGTGCCAGCAGTTTGGGGACAAACTACGAGCAGTACTTC. Protein product: CASSLGTNYEQYF.

The CDR3 region has the DNA TGCGCCAGCAGTGATGGACTCCCGGGCAATCAGCCCCAGCATTTT. It codes for CASSDGLPGNQPQHF. The chain carries TRBV10-1 and TRBJ1-5, with D uncertain. This CDR3 is 15 amino acids long. The V gene's germline CDR1 is WNHNN and CDR2 SYGVQD (reference sequence). Trimming took off 3 bases at V and 2 bases at J, with 11 bases between the two ends.

CDR3 loop: CASKDRMNTEAFF. Here the CDR3 DNA reads TGTGCCTCAAAGGACAGAATGAACACTGAAGCTTTCTTT. V and J are TRBV6-5 and TRBJ1-1; TRBD1 is a possible D gene (6 bases). The CDR3 is 13 residues long. V shed 11 bases and J shed 0 bases, with 13 bases lying between them. Germline V gene lookup returns CDR1 MNHEY and CDR2 SVGAGI.

The chain combines TRBV5-1 with TRBJ2-5; TRBD2 aligns across 12 bases. In germline, CDR1 is SGHRS, CDR2 YFSETQ. This CDR3 comprises 17 residues. J was trimmed by 2 bases and V by 0 bases; bases with no gene match: 5. CDR3 DNA: TGCGCCAGCAGCTTGGGGGGGACTAGCGGGCAACAAGAGACCCAGTACTTC. Its translation is CASSLGGTSGQQETQYF.

The chain joins TRBV14 to TRBJ1-2; TRBD1 matches 8 bases. The V segment lost 1 base and the J segment 8 bases; nucleotides outside the gene matches: 3. Germline V CDR1 and CDR2: SGHDN, FVKESK. This CDR3 has 13 residues. Here the CDR3 reads CASSQADRGGYTF. DNA of the CDR3: TGTGCCAGCAGCCAAGCAGACAGGGGAGGCTACACCTTC.

The rearrangement uses TRBV13 and TRBJ2-1; TRBD2 aligns across 7 bases. The V segment lost 1 base and the J segment 7 bases; nucleotides outside the gene matches: 16. CDR3 length: 18 amino acids. Germline V lookup: CDR1 PRHDT, CDR2 FYEKMQ (reference sequence). The CDR3 bases are TGTGCCAGCAGCTTAGAAGTTTGGGCGGGAGAAGGGGAGAATGAGCAGTTCTTC. The encoded protein is CASSLEVWAGEGENEQFF.

V gene TRBV19 combines with J gene TRBJ2-1, with 7 bases fitting TRBD2. Per the germline V gene, CDR1 is LNHDA and CDR2 is SQIVND (reference sequence). J lost 6 bases, V lost 6 bases, and 23 bases had no gene match. The CDR3 extends over 19 amino acids. CDR3 bases: TGTGCCAGTAGGTATCGGACGGGCGGGAGCTTACCCGACCCCAATGAGCAGTTCTTC. It is translated as CASRYRTGGSLPDPNEQFF.

CDR3 region: CASSLGTSGSNEQFF. The CDR3 nucleotides read TGTGCCAGCAGCCTAGGGACTAGCGGGAGCAATGAGCAGTTCTTC. This chain joins TRBV7-3 and TRBJ2-1, with 14 bases identical to TRBD2. J gave up 6 bases and V 5 bases, and 3 bases lay outside the gene matches. The germline V gene has CDR1 SGHTA and CDR2 FQGTGA. The CDR3 spans 15 residues.

CDR3 nucleotides: TGCAGCGTCCTCGCTTTGGGGCGGGAGAGGATCTACGAGCAGTACTTC. Its translation: CSVLALGRERIYEQYF. The V call is TRBV29-1, the J call TRBJ2-7; TRBD2 matches 7 bases. CDR1 is SQVTM, CDR2 ANQGSEA, per germline. J lost 3 bases, V lost 6 bases, and 17 bases had no gene match. CDR3 length equals 16 residues.

The rearrangement uses TRBV7-6 and TRBJ2-1; D is perhaps TRBD2 (5 bases). The CDR3 length is 18 residues. CDR1 is SGHVS and CDR2 is FNYEAQ in the germline V gene. With 1 base removed from V and 0 bases from J, the gap between germline ends came to 16 bases. The CDR3 DNA follows: TGTGCCAGCAGCTTAGAGGCCCTTGGGAGTGGCTCCTACAATGAGCAGTTCTTC. This gives the protein CASSLEALGSGSYNEQFF.

V and J are TRBV24-1 and TRBJ2-1, with TRBD2 matching 7 bases. The germline V gene encodes CDR1 KGHDR and CDR2 SFDVKD. The ends lost 4 bases at V and 12 bases at J; junction bases unmatched: 11. This CDR3 contains 14 residues. The DNA of the CDR3 is TGTGCCACCAGTGACCCGGACTCTCCGGGGGGGCAGTTCTTC. Protein product: CATSDPDSPGGQFF.

V gene TRBV28 combines with J gene TRBJ2-5; 9 bases agree with TRBD2. CDR3 length equals 17 residues. The V and J ends lost 4 bases and 5 bases, in that order; junction bases with no gene match: 14. The germline V gene has CDR1 MDHEN and CDR2 SYDVKM. CDR3 DNA sequence: TGTGCCAGCAGTTCACCCCCGGGGCGGGGGGGCAGGGAGACCCAGTACTTC. Translated: CASSSPPGRGGRETQYF.

The chain joins TRBV24-1 to TRBJ1-2; 10 bases map to TRBD1. V dropped 5 bases and J dropped 4; count of bases not matched to a gene: 6. The CDR3 is made up of 15 amino acids. Germline loops: CDR1 KGHDR, CDR2 SFDVKD. The CDR3 DNA follows: TGTGCCACCAGTGGACCCGGGACAGGGGCCTATGGCTACACCTTC. This gives the protein CATSGPGTGAYGYTF.

This clone was detected only once. J is TRBJ2-7 and V is TRBV7-2; TRBD2 aligns across 11 bases. J gave up 4 bases and V 4 bases, and 9 bases lay outside the gene matches. The CDR3 spans 16 residues. Germline lookup yields CDR1 SGHTA and CDR2 FQGNSA. This CDR3 reads CASSWAPTSGSYEQYF. CDR3 DNA: TGTGCCAGCAGCTGGGCCCCCACTAGCGGGAGTTACGAGCAGTACTTC.

V is TRBV27 and J is TRBJ2-7, with 8 bases lining up with TRBD2. V lost 8 bases, J lost 1 base, and 7 bases stayed unmatched. The CDR3 contains 14 residues. The germline gives CDR1 MNHEY, CDR2 SMNVEV (reference sequence). In DNA, the CDR3 is TGTGCCAGCTCCGCAGCGGGAGCTTCCTACGAGCAGTACTTC. Its translation is CASSAAGASYEQYF.

This clone was counted once. The rearrangement joins TRBV7-2 to TRBJ2-1; D may be TRBD2 (5 bases). CDR3 length: 15 amino acids. Germline V gene data show CDR1 as SGHTA and CDR2 as FQGNSA. V gave up 5 bases and J gave up 0 bases, with 11 bases separating them. CDR3 DNA sequence: TGTGCCAGCAGCCCGGACTTTAGCTCCTACAATGAGCAGTTCTTC. It specifies CASSPDFSSYNEQFF.

The chain is built from TRBV7-9 and TRBJ1-6, with 8 bases lining up with TRBD1. Germline V gene sequence: CDR1 SEHNR, CDR2 FQNEAQ (reference sequence). This CDR3 has 15 residues. J lost 6 bases, V lost 5 bases, and 6 bases had no gene match. The CDR3 DNA sequence: TGTGCCAGCAGCGCCCGGGACAGGACTAATTCACCCCTCCACTTT. It codes for CASSARDRTNSPLHF.

The chain is built from TRBV7-2 and TRBJ2-7, with TRBD1 as a possible D gene (5 bases). Between the trimmed V and J ends, which lost 2 bases and 1 base, there was a span of 6 bases. There are 13 residues in the CDR3. Germline CDR1 reads SGHTA; CDR2 reads FQGNSA. CDR3 coding DNA: TGTGCCAGCAGCTTAAGACAGTCCTACGAGCAGTACTTC. Its translation is CASSLRQSYEQYF.

The chain carries TRBV9 and TRBJ1-2, with a possible D match to TRBD1 (5 bases). Germline V gives CDR1 SGDLS, CDR2 YYNGEE. The CDR3 is 15 residues long. Deletions cut 0 bases from V and 4 bases from J, with 13 bases between. Here the CDR3 reads CASSVDVGRGYGYTF. The CDR3, as DNA: TGTGCCAGCAGCGTAGATGTGGGGCGCGGCTATGGCTACACCTTC.

This chain links TRBV18 with TRBJ2-1; maybe TRBD2 (6 bases). Trimming removed 6 bases from V and 7 bases from J, with 10 bases in between. The CDR3 consists of 12 residues. CDR1 and CDR2 from the germline V gene are KGHSH and LQKENI. In DNA form, the CDR3 reads TGTGCCAGCTCGAGCGGGTCGAATGAGCAGTTCTTC. It yields the protein CASSSGSNEQFF.